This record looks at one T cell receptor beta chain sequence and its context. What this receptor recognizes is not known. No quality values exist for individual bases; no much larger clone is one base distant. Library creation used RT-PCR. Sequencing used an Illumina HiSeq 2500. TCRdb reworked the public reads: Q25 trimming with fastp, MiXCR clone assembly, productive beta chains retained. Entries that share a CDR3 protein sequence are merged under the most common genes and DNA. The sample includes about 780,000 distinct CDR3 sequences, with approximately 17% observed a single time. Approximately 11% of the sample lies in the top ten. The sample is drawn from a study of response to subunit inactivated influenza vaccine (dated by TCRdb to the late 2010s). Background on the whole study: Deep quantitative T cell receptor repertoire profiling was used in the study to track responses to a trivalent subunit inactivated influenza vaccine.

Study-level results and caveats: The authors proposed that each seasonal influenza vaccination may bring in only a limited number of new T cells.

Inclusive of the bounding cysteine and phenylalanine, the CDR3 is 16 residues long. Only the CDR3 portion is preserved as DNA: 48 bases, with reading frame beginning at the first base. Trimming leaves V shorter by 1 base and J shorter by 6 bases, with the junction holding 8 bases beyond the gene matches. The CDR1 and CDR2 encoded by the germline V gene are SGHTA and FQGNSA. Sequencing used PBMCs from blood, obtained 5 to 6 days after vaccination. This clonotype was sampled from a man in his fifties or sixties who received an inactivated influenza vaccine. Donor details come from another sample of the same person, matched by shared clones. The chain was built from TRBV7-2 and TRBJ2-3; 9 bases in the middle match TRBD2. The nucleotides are TGTGCCAGCAGCTTAGTCGCGGGAGGGGCGGGGGATACGCAGTATTTT. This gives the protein CASSLVAGGAGDTQYF.